The rows below give T cell receptor beta chains drawn from one sample of a study of blood T cell repertoires in COVID-19. This table comes from immunoSEQ multiplex PCR, and its TCRdb copy is limited to in-frame clones, with some not included. In the table there are approximately 75,000 clones, over 75% of which are singletons. Sequencing was carried out using peripheral blood. These receptors were obtained from a human donor in a cohort sampled during active COVID-19. Both conserved end residues are part of each CDR3. A D gene is named only where the DNA matches it firmly. A row's size may be missing; if present it is once, few, many or a size class.

clone_size	d_call	v_call	j_call	cdr3_aa	cdr3_nt
-	-	TRBV29-1	TRBJ1-2	CSARTGGDYGYTF	TGCAGCGCCCGAACGGGGGGGGACTATGGCTACACCTTC
-	TRBD2	TRBV6-5	TRBJ2-5	CASSRTSAKPGTQYF	TGTGCCAGCAGCCGGACTAGCGCAAAACCGGGGACCCAGTACTTC
-	TRBD1	TRBV12-3/TRBV12-4	TRBJ1-2	CASSGQGYGYTF	TGTGCCAGCAGTGGACAGGGCTATGGCTACACCTTC
-	-	TRBV5-1	TRBJ2-2	CASSLDRSTGELFF	TGCGCCAGCAGCCTGGACAGATCCACCGGGGAGCTGTTTTTT
-	TRBD2	TRBV5-8	TRBJ2-5	CASSLEGTSGGAGETQYF	TGTGCCAGCAGCTTGGAAGGGACTAGCGGGGGGGCCGGAGAGACCCAGTACTTC
-	TRBD1	TRBV5-6	TRBJ1-1	CASSYRDRNTEAFF	TGTGCCAGCAGCTACCGGGACAGGAACACTGAAGCTTTCTTT
-	TRBD1	TRBV2	TRBJ1-4	CASRSDRGYTNEKLFF	TGTGCCAGCAGATCGGACAGGGGGTATACTAATGAAAAACTGTTTTTT
-	-	TRBV21-1	TRBJ2-2	CASSKEYSSGTGELFF	TGTGCCAGCAGCAAAGAGTACAGCTCTGGCACCGGGGAGCTGTTTTTT
-	TRBD1	TRBV24-1	TRBJ2-1	CATSDSGTGVNEQFF	TGTGCCACCAGTGATTCCGGGACAGGAGTCAATGAGCAGTTCTTC
-	-	TRBV11-2	TRBJ1-1	CASSLVTGMNTEAFF	TGTGCCAGCAGCTTGGTAACAGGTATGAACACTGAAGCTTTCTTT
-	-	TRBV28	TRBJ1-4	CASSMMSGEKLFF	TGTGCCAGCAGTATGATGAGTGGTGAAAAACTGTTTTTT
few	TRBD2	TRBV5-5	TRBJ2-7	CASSLAVERGGEQYF	TGTGCCAGCAGCTTGGCCGTCGAGCGGGGCGGCGAGCAGTACTTC
-	-	TRBV4-3	TRBJ2-7	CASSQEVTAGSGEQYF	TGCGCCAGCAGCCAAGAAGTGACTGCTGGAAGTGGCGAGCAGTACTTC
-	-	TRBV19	TRBJ1-5	CASSMDNNQPQHF	TGTGCCAGTAGTATGGACAACAATCAGCCCCAGCATTTT
-	-	TRBV27	TRBJ2-6	CASSLGGGDASGANVLTF	TGTGCCAGCAGTTTAGGTGGAGGGGATGCCTCTGGGGCCAACGTCCTGACTTTC
-	TRBD1	TRBV20-1	TRBJ1-2	CSGQGDGYTF	TGCAGCGGACAGGGGGATGGCTACACCTTC
few	-	TRBV30	TRBJ1-5	CAWAGVMGQPQHF	TGTGCCTGGGCAGGGGTTATGGGGCAGCCCCAGCATTTT
-	-	TRBV9	TRBJ1-6	CASSVESENSPLHF	TGTGCCAGCAGCGTTGAATCAGAAAATTCACCCCTCCACTTT
once	-	TRBV5-3	TRBJ1-1	CARSIPSEGVETEAFF	TGTGCCAGAAGCATTCCCTCCGAGGGGGTCGAGACTGAAGCTTTCTTT
-	-	TRBV9	TRBJ1-6	CASARGSNNSPLHF	TGTGCCAGCGCCAGGGGATCTAATAATTCACCCCTCCACTTT
-	-	TRBV2	TRBJ2-3	CASSVTETDTQYF	TGTGCCAGCAGTGTCACAGAGACAGATACGCAGTATTTT
-	-	TRBV3-1/TRBV3-2	TRBJ1-1	CASSPVTGNTEAFF	TGTGCCAGCAGCCCGGTGACAGGGAACACTGAAGCTTTCTTT
-	-	TRBV24-1	TRBJ2-1	CATSDLGRGDEQFF	TGTGCCACCAGTGATTTGGGCAGGGGGGATGAGCAGTTCTTC
-	TRBD1	TRBV6-5	TRBJ1-4	CASRWTGLNEKLFF	TGTGCCAGCCGTTGGACAGGGCTGAATGAAAAACTGTTTTTT
-	TRBD1	TRBV12-3/TRBV12-4	TRBJ1-2	CASNSDRSYGYTF	TGTGCCAGCAATTCGGACAGGAGCTATGGCTACACCTTC
medium-sized	TRBD1	TRBV10-3	TRBJ2-7	CAISESTGPYEQYF	TGTGCCATCAGTGAGTCGACAGGGCCCTACGAGCAGTACTTC
-	-	TRBV27	TRBJ2-7	CASGSGPNPYEQYF	TGTGCCAGCGGGTCAGGGCCAAACCCCTACGAGCAGTACTTC
-	-	TRBV11-2	TRBJ1-6	CASSLIRYNSPLHF	TGTGCCAGCAGCTTAATTCGCTATAATTCACCCCTCCACTTT
-	-	TRBV6-5	TRBJ2-7	CASVGARPYEQYF	TGTGCCTCGGTTGGGGCCCGTCCCTACGAGCAGTACTTC
-	TRBD2	TRBV12-5	TRBJ2-3	CASGLASGGTSPDTQYF	TGTGCTAGTGGTTTGGCTAGCGGGGGGACCTCCCCAGATACGCAGTATTTT
few	-	TRBV5-1	TRBJ1-2	CASSLGRGRYNYGYTF	TGCGCCAGCAGCTTGGGCAGGGGCCGTTATAACTATGGCTACACCTTC
-	-	TRBV29-1	TRBJ1-5	CSVGRGGGQPQHF	TGCAGCGTAGGGCGGGGGGGTGGGCAGCCCCAGCATTTT
-	TRBD2	TRBV5-1	TRBJ2-5	CATRTSGVGETQYF	TGCGCCACCAGGACTAGCGGGGTCGGAGAGACCCAGTACTTC
-	-	TRBV10-1	TRBJ2-1	CASTGHTTSNEQFF	TGCGCCAGCACCGGCCACACGACTTCCAATGAGCAGTTCTTC
-	-	TRBV5-4	TRBJ1-1	CASSLGGMNTEAFF	TGTGCCAGCAGCTTGGGCGGAATGAACACTGAAGCTTTCTTT
-	TRBD2	TRBV14	TRBJ2-1	CASSQDSGTSGFHNEQFF	TGTGCCAGCAGCCAAGATTCAGGCACTAGCGGGTTTCACAATGAGCAGTTCTTC
-	TRBD1	TRBV5-1	TRBJ1-4	CASSLGSDRGQEKLFF	TGCGCCAGCAGCTTGGGATCGGACAGGGGGCAAGAAAAACTGTTTTTT
-	-	TRBV7-8	TRBJ1-1	CASSLEGATEAFF	TGTGCCAGCAGCTTAGAAGGGGCCACTGAAGCTTTCTTT
-	-	TRBV11-2	TRBJ2-3	CASSPSLGFTSTDTQYF	TGTGCCAGCAGCCCCTCCCTAGGTTTTACTAGCACAGATACGCAGTATTTT
-	-	TRBV28	TRBJ2-3	CASSLETPGVAPDTQYF	TGTGCCAGCAGTTTAGAAACCCCGGGAGTGGCCCCAGATACGCAGTATTTT
-	TRBD1	TRBV3-1/TRBV3-2	TRBJ1-2	CASSQEGQGNYGYTF	TGTGCCAGCAGCCAAGAGGGACAGGGGAACTATGGCTACACCTTC